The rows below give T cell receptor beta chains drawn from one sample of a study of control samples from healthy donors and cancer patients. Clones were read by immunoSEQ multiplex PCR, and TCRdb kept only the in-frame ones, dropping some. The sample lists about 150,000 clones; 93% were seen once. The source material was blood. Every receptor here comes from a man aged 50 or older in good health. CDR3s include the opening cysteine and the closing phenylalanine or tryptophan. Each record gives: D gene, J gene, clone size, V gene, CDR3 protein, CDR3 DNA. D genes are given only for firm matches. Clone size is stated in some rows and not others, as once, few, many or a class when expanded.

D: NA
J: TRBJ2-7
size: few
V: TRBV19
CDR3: CASSNPRGGYEQYF
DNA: TGTGCCAGTAGTAACCCCAGGGGAGGGTACGAGCAGTACTTC

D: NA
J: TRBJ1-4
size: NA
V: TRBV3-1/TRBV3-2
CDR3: CASKGGAWEKLFF
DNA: TGTGCCAGCAAGGGGGGCGCGTGGGAAAAACTGTTTTTT

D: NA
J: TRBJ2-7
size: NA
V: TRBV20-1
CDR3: CSASREGYEQYF
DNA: TGCAGTGCTAGTCGTGAGGGGTACGAGCAGTACTTC

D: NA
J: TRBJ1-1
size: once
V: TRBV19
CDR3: CASSIVSPAREESEAFF
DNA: TGTGCCAGTAGTATAGTTTCCCCCGCCAGAGAGGAGAGTGAAGCTTTCTTT

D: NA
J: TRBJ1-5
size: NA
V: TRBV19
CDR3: CASSIAGSGNQPQHF
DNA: TGTGCCAGTAGTATAGCAGGATCCGGCAATCAGCCCCAGCATTTT

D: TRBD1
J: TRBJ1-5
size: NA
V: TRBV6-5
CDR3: CASSYSDRDQPQHF
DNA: TGTGCCAGCAGTTATTCGGACAGGGATCAGCCCCAGCATTTT

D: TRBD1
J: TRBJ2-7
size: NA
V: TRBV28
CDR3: CASSLTGPEMQYF
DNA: TGTGCCAGCAGTTTGACAGGGCCCGAGATGCAGTACTTC

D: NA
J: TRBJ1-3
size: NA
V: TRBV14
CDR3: CASSQPGGFRASGNTIYF
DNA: TGTGCCAGCAGCCAGCCCGGCGGTTTCAGGGCCTCTGGAAACACCATATATTTT

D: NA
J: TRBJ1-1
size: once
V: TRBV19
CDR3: CAAGPPQGSGYKAAFF
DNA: TGTGCCGCAGGGCCCCCACAGGGATCGGGTTATAAGGCCGCTTTCTTT

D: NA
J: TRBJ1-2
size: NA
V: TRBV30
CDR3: CAWSVNGYTF
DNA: TGTGCCTGGAGTGTAAATGGCTACACCTTC

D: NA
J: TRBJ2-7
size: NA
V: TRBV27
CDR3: CASSLSLTDSPYEQYF
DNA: TGTGCCAGCAGTTTATCCCTCACCGACAGTCCCTACGAGCAGTACTTC

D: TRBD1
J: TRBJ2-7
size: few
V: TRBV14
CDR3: CASSRTRQGPLSYEQYF
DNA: TGTGCCAGCAGCCGAACTCGACAGGGCCCTCTCTCCTACGAGCAGTACTTC

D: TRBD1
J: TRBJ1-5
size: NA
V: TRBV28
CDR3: CASSPVTGSIQPQHF
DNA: TGTGCCAGCAGTCCCGTGACAGGGTCCATCCAGCCCCAGCATTTT

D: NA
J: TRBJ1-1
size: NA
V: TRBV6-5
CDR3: CASSLKGGAGTEAFF
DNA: TGTGCCAGCAGCTTAAAAGGGGGGGCCGGCACTGAAGCTTTCTTT

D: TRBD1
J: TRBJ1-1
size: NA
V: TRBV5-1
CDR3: CASSLSWGQAIGGTEAFF
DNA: TGCGCCAGCAGCTTGTCATGGGGACAGGCCATAGGTGGCACTGAAGCTTTCTTT

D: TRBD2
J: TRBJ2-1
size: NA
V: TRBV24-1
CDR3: CATGGGIRLNEQFF
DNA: TGTGCCACCGGGGGGGGGATTAGGCTTAATGAGCAGTTCTTC

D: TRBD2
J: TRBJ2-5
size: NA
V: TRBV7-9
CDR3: CASSFPRGLAGGPRETQYF
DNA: TGTGCCAGCAGCTTCCCTCGGGGGCTAGCGGGAGGGCCGAGGGAGACCCAGTACTTC

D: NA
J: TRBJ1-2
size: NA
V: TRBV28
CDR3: CASSFQRDGYTF
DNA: TGTGCCAGCAGTTTCCAGCGGGATGGCTACACCTTC

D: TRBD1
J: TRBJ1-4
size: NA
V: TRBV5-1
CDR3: CASSWGTGGGLNEKLFF
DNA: TGCGCCAGCAGTTGGGGGACAGGGGGCGGCCTTAATGAAAAACTGTTTTTT

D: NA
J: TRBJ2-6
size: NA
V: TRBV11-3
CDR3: CASSGGYDPSGANVLTF
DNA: TGTGCCAGCAGCGGGGGCTACGATCCCTCTGGGGCCAACGTCCTGACTTTC

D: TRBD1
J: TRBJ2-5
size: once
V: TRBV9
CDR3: CASSVRWTGGTGETQYF
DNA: TGTGCCAGCAGCGTCCGATGGACAGGGGGTACTGGGGAGACCCAGTACTTC

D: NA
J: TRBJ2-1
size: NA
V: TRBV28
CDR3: CASINSRTHPDNEQFF
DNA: TGTGCCAGCATCAATAGTAGGACCCACCCAGACAATGAGCAGTTCTTC

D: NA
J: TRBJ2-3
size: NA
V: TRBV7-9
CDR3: CASSLNQGWDTQYF
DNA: TGTGCCAGCAGCTTAAACCAGGGATGGGATACGCAGTATTTT

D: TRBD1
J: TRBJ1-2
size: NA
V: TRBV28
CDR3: CASTLNRGTGYGYTF
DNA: TGTGCCAGCACCTTAAACAGGGGGACGGGCTATGGCTACACCTTC

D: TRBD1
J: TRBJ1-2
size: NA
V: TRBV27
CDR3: CASSRAGQGLRSDGYTF
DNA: TGTGCCAGCAGTCGCGCGGGACAGGGCCTTAGAAGCGATGGCTACACCTTC

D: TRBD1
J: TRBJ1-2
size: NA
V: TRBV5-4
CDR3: CASSADRVSYGYTF
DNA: TGTGCCAGCAGCGCAGACAGGGTTAGCTATGGCTACACCTTC

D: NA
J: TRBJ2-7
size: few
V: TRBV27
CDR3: CASSIHRISGTYEQYF
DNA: TGTGCCAGCAGTATTCACAGAATCTCCGGCACCTACGAGCAGTACTTC

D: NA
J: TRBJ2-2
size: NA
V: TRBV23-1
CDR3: CASSQSNEDNPNTGELFF
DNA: TGCGCCAGCAGTCAAAGTAACGAGGACAACCCGAACACCGGGGAGCTGTTTTTT